This T cell receptor beta chain was observed in a study of cytomegalovirus exposure and HLA in healthy donors. As for this clone: Other DNA sequences of this sample code for an identical CDR3.

In the PCR, 60 Vbeta and 13 Jbeta primers were used. Method: immunoSEQ multiplex PCR; TCRdb's copy keeps in-frame clones and lacks some. The sample lists 95,000 to 150,000 clones; 70% to 90% were seen once. Material: PBMCs. The sequence derives from a man younger than 35 in good health and CMV-seropositive.

CDR3 loop: CASSFPGTAYNEQFF. The DNA for the CDR3 is TGTGCCAGCAGTTTCCCCGGGACAGCCTACAATGAGCAGTTCTTC. The chain is built from TRBV28 and TRBJ2-1; 7 bases line up with TRBD1. This CDR3 is 15 amino acids long. CDR1 MDHEN and CDR2 SYDVKM come from the germline V gene. After removal of 3 bases from V and 2 bases from J, the junction contained 4 bases not matched to a gene.